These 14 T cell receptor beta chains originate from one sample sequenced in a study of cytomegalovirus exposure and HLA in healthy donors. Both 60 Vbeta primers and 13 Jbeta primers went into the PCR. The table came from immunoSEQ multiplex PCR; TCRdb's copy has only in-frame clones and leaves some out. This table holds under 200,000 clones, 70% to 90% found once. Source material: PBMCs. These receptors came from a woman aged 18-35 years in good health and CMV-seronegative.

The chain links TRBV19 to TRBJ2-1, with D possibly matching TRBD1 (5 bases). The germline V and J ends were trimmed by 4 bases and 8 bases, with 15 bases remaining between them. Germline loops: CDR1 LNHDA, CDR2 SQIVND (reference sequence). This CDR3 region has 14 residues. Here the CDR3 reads CASSSVSGIDEQFF. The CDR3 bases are TGTGCCAGTAGTAGTGTGTCAGGGATCGATGAGCAGTTCTTC.

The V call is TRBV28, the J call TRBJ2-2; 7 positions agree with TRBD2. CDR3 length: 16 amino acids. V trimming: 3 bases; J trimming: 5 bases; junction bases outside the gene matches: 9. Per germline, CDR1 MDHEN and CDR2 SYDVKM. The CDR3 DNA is TGTGCCAGCAGTTTCCTGAGGGCGGGAGAAACCGGGGAGCTGTTTTTT. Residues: CASSFLRAGETGELFF.

The CDR3 bases are TGTGCCTGGAGTGTTGGGGGCCGTGGCTACACCTTC. This sequence encodes CAWSVGGRGYTF. V usage is TRBV30 and J usage is TRBJ1-2, with TRBD1 as a possible D gene (6 bases). CDR1 GTSNPN and CDR2 SVGIG come from the germline V gene (reference sequence). Trimming removed 0 bases from V and 7 bases from J, with 9 bases in between. The CDR3 is made up of 12 amino acids.

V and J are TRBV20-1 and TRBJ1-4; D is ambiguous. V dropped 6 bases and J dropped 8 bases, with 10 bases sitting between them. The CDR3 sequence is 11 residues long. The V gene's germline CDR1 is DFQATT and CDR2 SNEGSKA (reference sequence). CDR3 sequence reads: CSAVLDEKLFF. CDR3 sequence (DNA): TGCAGTGCAGTCCTAGACGAAAAACTGTTTTTT.

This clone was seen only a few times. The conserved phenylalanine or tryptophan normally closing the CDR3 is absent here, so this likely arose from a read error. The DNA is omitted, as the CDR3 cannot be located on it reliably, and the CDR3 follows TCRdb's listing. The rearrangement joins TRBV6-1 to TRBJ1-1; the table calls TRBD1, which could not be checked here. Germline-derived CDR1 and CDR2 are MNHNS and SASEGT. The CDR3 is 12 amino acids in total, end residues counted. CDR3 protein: CASSATGGETII.

The CDR3 sequence is CASTLGQGLHNEQFF. The CDR3 bases are TGTGCCAGTACCTTGGGACAGGGGCTGCACAATGAGCAGTTCTTC. This chain connects TRBV19 to TRBJ2-1, with 10 bases that match TRBD1. Germline CDR1 LNHDA, CDR2 SQIVND (reference sequence). This CDR3 is built from 15 residues. With V trimmed by 7 bases and J by 5 bases, 8 bases remained unmatched.

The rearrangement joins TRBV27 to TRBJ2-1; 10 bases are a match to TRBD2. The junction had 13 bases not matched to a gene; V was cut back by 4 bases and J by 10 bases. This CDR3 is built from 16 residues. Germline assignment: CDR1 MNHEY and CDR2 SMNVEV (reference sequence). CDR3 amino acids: CASSSPWSGGEAEQFF. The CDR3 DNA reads TGTGCCAGCAGTTCCCCGTGGAGCGGGGGGGAGGCGGAGCAGTTCTTC.

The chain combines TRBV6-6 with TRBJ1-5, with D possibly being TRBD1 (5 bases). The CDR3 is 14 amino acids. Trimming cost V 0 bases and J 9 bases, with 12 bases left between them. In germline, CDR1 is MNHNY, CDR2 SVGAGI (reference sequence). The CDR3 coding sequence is TGTGCCAGCAGTTACTCGGAGGGGACTTGGCCCCAGCATTTT. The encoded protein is CASSYSEGTWPQHF.

Here the CDR3 DNA reads TGTGCCACTCGGGCCACAGGGAGCACTGAAGCTTTCTTT. Protein: CATRATGSTEAFF. The V gene is TRBV19, the J gene TRBJ1-1, with D maybe TRBD1 (6 bases). V was clipped by 10 bases and J by 4 bases, with 16 bases between them. Per germline, CDR1 LNHDA and CDR2 SQIVND (reference sequence). The CDR3 has 13 residues.

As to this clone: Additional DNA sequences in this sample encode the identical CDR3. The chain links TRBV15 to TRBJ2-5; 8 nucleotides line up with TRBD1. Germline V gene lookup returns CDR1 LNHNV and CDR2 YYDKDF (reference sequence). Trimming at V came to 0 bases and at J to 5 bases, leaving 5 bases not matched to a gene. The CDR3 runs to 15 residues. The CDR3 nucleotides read TGTGCCACCAGCAGAGAGGCAGGGGGCGGTGAGACCCAGTACTTC. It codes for CATSREAGGGETQYF.

The CDR3 DNA reads TGTGCCAGCAGCTCGCTTGGGGCCCAAGACCAGCATTTT. Its translation: CASSSLGAQDQHF. The chain combines TRBV5-4 with TRBJ1-5, with a possible D match to TRBD1 (5 bases). V lost 3 bases, J lost 12 bases, and 16 bases lay in between. The CDR3 covers 13 residues. CDR1 and CDR2 (germline): SGHNT, YYREEE (reference sequence). The variable domain in full, completed from reference TRBV5-4 and TRBJ1-5, reads ETGVTQSPTHLIKTRGQQVTLRCSSQSGHNTVSWYQQALGQGPQFIFQYYREEENGRGNFPPRFSGLQFPNYSSELNVNALELDDSALYLCASSSLGAQDQHFGDGTRLSIL.

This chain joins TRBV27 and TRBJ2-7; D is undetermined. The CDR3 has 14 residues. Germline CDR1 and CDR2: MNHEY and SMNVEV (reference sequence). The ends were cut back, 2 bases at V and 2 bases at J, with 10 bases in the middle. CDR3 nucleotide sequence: TGTGCCAGCAGTTTAGGCAGAGGCGCCTACGAGCAGTACTTC. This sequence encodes CASSLGRGAYEQYF.

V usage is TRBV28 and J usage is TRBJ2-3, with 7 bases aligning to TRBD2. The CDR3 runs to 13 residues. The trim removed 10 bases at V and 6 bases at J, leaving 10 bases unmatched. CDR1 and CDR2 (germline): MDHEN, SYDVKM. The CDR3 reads CAIGGRARDTQYF. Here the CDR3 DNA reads TGTGCCATAGGAGGGAGGGCCAGGGATACGCAGTATTTT.

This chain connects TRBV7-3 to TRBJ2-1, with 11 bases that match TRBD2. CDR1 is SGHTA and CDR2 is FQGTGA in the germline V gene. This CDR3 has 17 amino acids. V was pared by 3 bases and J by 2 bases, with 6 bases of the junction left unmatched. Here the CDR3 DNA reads TGTGCCAGCAGCTTGGATCCACTAGCGGGAGCCTACAATGAGCAGTTCTTC. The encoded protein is CASSLDPLAGAYNEQFF.